Listed below are T cell receptor beta chains from one sample, sequenced in a study of identical twins. TCRdb re-derived calls from the 5' RACE reads in MiXCR, one entry per CDR3 protein. The table records approximately 1.8 million distinct CDR3 sequences, under 35% of them present only once. Sequencing used cord blood. The receptors here all came from a newborn girl in good health. Each CDR3 is given with its conserved first and last residue. A D gene is named only where the DNA matches it firmly. Part of the rows lack a size; the others show once, few, many or a class for expanded clones.

DNA | CDR3 | V | size | J | D
TGCAGGCCCTTGAGGGCTAGCACAGATACGCAGTATTTT | CRPLRASTDTQYF | TRBV20-1 | NA | TRBJ2-3 | NA
TGTGCCAGCAGCCACCCGACTAGCGGGCCTAGCTCCTACAATGAGCAGTTCTTC | CASSHPTSGPSSYNEQFF | TRBV3-1 | NA | TRBJ2-1 | TRBD2
TGCGCCAGCAGCTTGGATTTTGTTCGGTCTTTTTACGAGCAGTACTTC | CASSLDFVRSFYEQYF | TRBV5-1 | few | TRBJ2-7 | NA
TGTGCCAGCAGTCCCACCGACAGGGGCTACGAGCAGTACTTC | CASSPTDRGYEQYF | TRBV6-5 | many | TRBJ2-7 | TRBD1
TGTGCCAGCAGTGACGTGTACTATGGCTACACCTTC | CASSDVYYGYTF | TRBV2 | few | TRBJ1-2 | NA
TGTGCCAGCAGCTTATTTTCCCCGACAGTGAGCAATCAGCCCCAGCATTTT | CASSLFSPTVSNQPQHF | TRBV7-8 | NA | TRBJ1-5 | NA
TGTGCCAGCAGTTCCCCAGGGGGCGGCCGATATGGCTACACCTTC | CASSSPGGGRYGYTF | TRBV28 | NA | TRBJ1-2 | TRBD1
TGTGCCAGCAGCCAAGATGGGACTAGCGGCCTCCAAACGGATACGCAGTATTTT | CASSQDGTSGLQTDTQYF | TRBV3-1 | NA | TRBJ2-3 | TRBD2
TGTGCCAGCAGCTTAGTACCTGACGCGAACACTGAAGCTTTCTTT | CASSLVPDANTEAFF | TRBV7-9 | NA | TRBJ1-1 | NA
TGTGCCAGCAGCTTCGCAGGGGTACTGGAGACCCAGTACTTC | CASSFAGVLETQYF | TRBV11-2 | few | TRBJ2-5 | NA
TGTGCCAGCAGCCAAGTGACACAGGGGAATTACGAGCAGTACTTC | CASSQVTQGNYEQYF | TRBV4-2 | few | TRBJ2-7 | TRBD1
TGTGCCAGCAGCCAAGAGCGGGGGGGCTGGGACACTGAAGCTTTCTTT | CASSQERGGWDTEAFF | TRBV3-1 | NA | TRBJ1-1 | NA
TGTGCCAGCAGTTTAGAATTGGCCTACGAGCAGTACTTC | CASSLELAYEQYF | TRBV12-3/TRBV12-4 | many | TRBJ2-7 | NA
TGTGCCAGCAGTCGGACAACCTACGAGCAGTACTTC | CASSRTTYEQYF | TRBV2 | many | TRBJ2-7 | NA
TGTGCCAGCAGCGCCGACCCGGAGGGCTACAATGAGCAGTTCTTC | CASSADPEGYNEQFF | TRBV6-1 | NA | TRBJ2-1 | NA
TGTGCCAGCAGCCCCCCTTTTCAAGAGACCCAGTACTTC | CASSPPFQETQYF | TRBV7-2 | NA | TRBJ2-5 | NA
TGCGCCAGCAGCTTGGAACGGATCAGCGGTGTTAGTGACGGGGAGCTGTTTTTT | CASSLERISGVSDGELFF | TRBV5-1 | NA | TRBJ2-2 | NA
TGCAGTGCCTCTACCGGGACTAGCGGGAGACGGGAGACCCAGTACTTC | CSASTGTSGRRETQYF | TRBV20-1 | few | TRBJ2-5 | TRBD2
TGCGCCAGCAGCTTGGTCTCTAGCGGGGGTGAGCAGTTCTTC | CASSLVSSGGEQFF | TRBV5-1 | many | TRBJ2-1 | TRBD2
TGCGCCAGCAGCTTGGGCAGGGGCGATGGCTGCACCTTC | CASSLGRGDGCTF | TRBV5-1 | NA | TRBJ1-2 | NA
TGCAGTGGAGCGGGAGGAGTAAATGAGCAGTACTTC | CSGAGGVNEQYF | TRBV20-1 | NA | TRBJ2-5 | TRBD2
TGTGCCAGCAAGGGAAACACCTTC | CASKGNTF | TRBV6-1 | NA | TRBJ1-2 | NA
TGCGCCAGCAACACTCCTTCCTACGAGCAGTACTTC | CASNTPSYEQYF | TRBV5-1 | NA | TRBJ2-7 | NA
TGCGCCACCGAGACCGGGTATGGCTACACCTTC | CATETGYGYTF | TRBV10-2 | few | TRBJ1-2 | NA
TGTGCCAGCAGCCGCGGACTGTCCCAGGGGTACAATGAGCAGTTCTTC | CASSRGLSQGYNEQFF | TRBV2 | once | TRBJ2-1 | NA
TGTGCCAGCTCTCCACTCTCAGCGGGGGTTAGCACTGAAGCTTTCTTT | CASSPLSAGVSTEAFF | TRBV18 | NA | TRBJ1-1 | NA
TGTGCCAGCAGTTTCTCCGGACAGTCTGGCAATCAGCCCCAGCATTTT | CASSFSGQSGNQPQHF | TRBV28 | NA | TRBJ1-5 | NA
TGTGCCAGCAGCGTTCGAGCGGGTACACTCCAAGAGACCCAGTACTTC | CASSVRAGTLQETQYF | TRBV9 | NA | TRBJ2-5 | NA
TGTGCCAGCAGTTCAAGACAGCTTTCTCGGGGACTAGGCTACGAGCAGTACTTC | CASSSRQLSRGLGYEQYF | TRBV28 | few | TRBJ2-7 | TRBD2
TGTGCCAGCAGCCACGGGAGGATAAACACTGAAGCTTTCTTT | CASSHGRINTEAFF | TRBV3-1 | few | TRBJ1-1 | NA
TGTGCCAGTAGTAGGTCTCTAGCCTACAATGAGCAGTACTTC | CASSRSLAYNEQYF | TRBV19 | NA | TRBJ2-7 | NA
TGTGCCAGCAGTTACGCGGGGAAGCTAAACTCCCACGAGCAGTACTTC | CASSYAGKLNSHEQYF | TRBV6-5 | NA | TRBJ2-7 | NA
TGTGCCAGTAGTATATGGGGACTGGGCCAGCCCCAGCATTTT | CASSIWGLGQPQHF | TRBV19 | NA | TRBJ1-5 | NA
TGCGCCAGCAGCAGGACTAACTACGAGCAGTACTTC | CASSRTNYEQYF | TRBV5-1 | many | TRBJ2-7 | NA
TGCAGCGTTGAAGACCCAGGGTGGGGCGGCTACACCTTC | CSVEDPGWGGYTF | TRBV29-1 | few | TRBJ1-2 | NA
TGTGCCAGCAGTTACCAACTAGCGGGGCCCTACAATGAGCAGTTCTTC | CASSYQLAGPYNEQFF | TRBV12-3/TRBV12-4 | few | TRBJ2-1 | TRBD2
TGCGCCAGCAGCCAAGGCGGGAATCGGAATGAGCAGTTCTTC | CASSQGGNRNEQFF | TRBV4-1 | few | TRBJ2-1 | NA
TGTGCCAGCAGTAGAGGGACAGGGGGCTACACCTTC | CASSRGTGGYTF | TRBV27 | NA | TRBJ1-2 | TRBD1
TGTGCCAGCAGCTTAGGAGGTAGCAGGGGTGAGCAGTTCTTC | CASSLGGSRGEQFF | TRBV11-3 | NA | TRBJ2-1 | NA
TGCAGTGCTCGCGATGAAAGCAATGGCTACACCTTC | CSARDESNGYTF | TRBV20-1 | NA | TRBJ1-2 | NA
TGTGCCAGCAGCTTACAGGGCGGGACGTCAAGTTGGGCAGATACGCAGTATTTT | CASSLQGGTSSWADTQYF | TRBV7-2 | NA | TRBJ2-3 | NA
TGTGCCAGCAGCTCAATATTGGGGCAGGGCAATCAGCCCCAGCATTTT | CASSSILGQGNQPQHF | TRBV7-9 | few | TRBJ1-5 | NA